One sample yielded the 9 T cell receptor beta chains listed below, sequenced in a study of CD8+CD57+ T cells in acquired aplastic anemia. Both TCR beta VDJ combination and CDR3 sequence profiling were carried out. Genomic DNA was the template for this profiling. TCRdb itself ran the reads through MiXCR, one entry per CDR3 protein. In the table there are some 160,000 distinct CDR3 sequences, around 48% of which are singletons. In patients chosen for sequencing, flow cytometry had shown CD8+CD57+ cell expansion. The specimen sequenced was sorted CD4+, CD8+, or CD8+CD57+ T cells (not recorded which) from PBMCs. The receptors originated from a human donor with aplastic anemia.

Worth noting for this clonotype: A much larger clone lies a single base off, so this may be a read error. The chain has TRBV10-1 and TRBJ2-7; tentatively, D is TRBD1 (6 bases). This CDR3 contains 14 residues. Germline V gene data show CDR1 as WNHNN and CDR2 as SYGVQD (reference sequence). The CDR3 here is CASGESTDSYEQYF. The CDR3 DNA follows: TGCGCCAGCGGTGAGTCGACGGACAGCTACGAGCAGTACTTC.

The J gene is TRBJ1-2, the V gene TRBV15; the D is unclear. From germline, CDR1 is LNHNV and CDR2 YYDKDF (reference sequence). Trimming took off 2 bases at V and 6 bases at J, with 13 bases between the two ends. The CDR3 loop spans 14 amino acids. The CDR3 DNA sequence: TGTGCCACCAGCAGAAGTCTTGAAAGGGATGGCTACACCTTC. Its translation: CATSRSLERDGYTF.

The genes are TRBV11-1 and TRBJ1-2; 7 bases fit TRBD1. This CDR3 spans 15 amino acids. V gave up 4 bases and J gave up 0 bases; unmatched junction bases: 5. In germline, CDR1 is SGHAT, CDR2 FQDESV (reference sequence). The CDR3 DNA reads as TGTGCCAGCAGCTCAGGGACAGCAGCTAACTATGGCTACACCTTC. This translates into CASSSGTAANYGYTF.

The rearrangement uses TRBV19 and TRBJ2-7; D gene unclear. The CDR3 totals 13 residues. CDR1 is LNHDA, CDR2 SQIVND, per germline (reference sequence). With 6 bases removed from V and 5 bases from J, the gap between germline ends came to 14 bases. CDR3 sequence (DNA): TGTGCCAGTAGGAAAGCTAATGGGGACGAGCAGTACTTC. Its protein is CASRKANGDEQYF.

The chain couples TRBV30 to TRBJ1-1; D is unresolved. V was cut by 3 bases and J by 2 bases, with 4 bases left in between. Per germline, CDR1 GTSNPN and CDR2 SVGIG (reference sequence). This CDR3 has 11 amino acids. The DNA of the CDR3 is TGTGCCTGGAGCTTTAACACTGAAGCTTTCTTT. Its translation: CAWSFNTEAFF.

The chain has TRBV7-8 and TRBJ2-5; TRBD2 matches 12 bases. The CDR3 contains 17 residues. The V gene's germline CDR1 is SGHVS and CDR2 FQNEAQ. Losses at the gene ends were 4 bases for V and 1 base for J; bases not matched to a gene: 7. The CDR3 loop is CASSSPRLAGVQETQYF. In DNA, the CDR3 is TGTGCCAGCAGCTCCCCGAGACTAGCGGGAGTCCAAGAGACCCAGTACTTC.

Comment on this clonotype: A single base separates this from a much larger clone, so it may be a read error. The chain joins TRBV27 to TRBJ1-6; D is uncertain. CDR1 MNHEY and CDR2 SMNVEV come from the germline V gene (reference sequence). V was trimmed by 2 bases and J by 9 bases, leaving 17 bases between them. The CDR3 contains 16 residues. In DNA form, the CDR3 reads TGTGCCAGCAGTTTACTCGGCCTCCTTCCGGTTTCACCCCTCCACTTT. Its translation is CASSLLGLLPVSPLHF.

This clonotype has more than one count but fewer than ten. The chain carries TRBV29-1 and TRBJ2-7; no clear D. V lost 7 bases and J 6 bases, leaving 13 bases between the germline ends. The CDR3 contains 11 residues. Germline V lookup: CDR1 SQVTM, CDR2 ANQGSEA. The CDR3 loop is CSGTYNVEQYF. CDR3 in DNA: TGCAGCGGAACTTATAACGTCGAGCAGTACTTC.

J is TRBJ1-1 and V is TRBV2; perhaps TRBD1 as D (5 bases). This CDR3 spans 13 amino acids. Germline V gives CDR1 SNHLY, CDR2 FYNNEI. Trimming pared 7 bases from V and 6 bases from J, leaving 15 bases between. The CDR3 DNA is TGTGCCAGCAAGGATGAACGGGACGCTGAAGCTTTCTTT. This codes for CASKDERDAEAFF.